This T cell receptor (beta chain) was identified during a study of T cells in Graves' hyperthyroidism and ophthalmopathy. In regard to this clonotype: Its antigen is undetermined. This may come from a read error, since a much larger clone is one base off.

Study-level points and caveats: Most thyroid clonotypes that were expanded above 0.001 also turned up in blood.

Those patients with uncontrolled infection, other autoimmune disease, pregnancy or lactation were excluded. Thyroid ultrasound, orbital computed tomography, clinical symptoms, and serum thyroxine and TRAb underpinned diagnoses. Fresh peripheral blood, 8 to 10 ml, was the source of the PBMCs. Amplified regions were TCR beta CDR3 sequences from RNA transcripts. Primed by the HTBI set, a first-round RT-PCR was run on the TCR CDR3. TCRdb fed the multiplex PCR reads into MiXCR, producing one record per CDR3 protein. The table includes around 340,000 distinct CDR3 sequences, roughly a fifth detected once. Germline-derived CDR1 and CDR2 are MDHEN and SYDVKM. The CDR3 has 14 amino acids.

Material for sequencing was blood. The rearrangement uses TRBV28 and TRBJ2-1; 8 nucleotides agree with TRBD1. This receptor was obtained from a woman aged 50 to 60 with Graves' hyperthyroidism. In DNA form, the CDR3 reads TGTGCCAGCAGTGTAGGACAGGGCTACAATAAGCAGTTCTTC. It specifies CASSVGQGYNKQFF.